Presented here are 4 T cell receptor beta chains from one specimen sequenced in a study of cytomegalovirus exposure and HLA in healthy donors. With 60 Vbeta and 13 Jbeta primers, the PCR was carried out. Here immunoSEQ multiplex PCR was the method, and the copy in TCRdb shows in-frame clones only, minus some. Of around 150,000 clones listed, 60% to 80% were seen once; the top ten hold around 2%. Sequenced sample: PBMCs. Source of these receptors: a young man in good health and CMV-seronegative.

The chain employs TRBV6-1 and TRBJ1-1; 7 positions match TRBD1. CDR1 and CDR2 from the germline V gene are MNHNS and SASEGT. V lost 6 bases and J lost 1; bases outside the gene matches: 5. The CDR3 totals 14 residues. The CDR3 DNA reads TGTGCCAGCAGGGCGGACAGGTGGAACACTGAAGCTTTCTTT. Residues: CASRADRWNTEAFF.

In DNA form, the CDR3 reads TGTGCCAGCAGCTTAGTGGGAGCCTCCTATACGAACAATGAGCAGTTCTTC. This codes for CASSLVGASYTNNEQFF. The V call is TRBV7-9, the J call TRBJ2-1, with D possibly matching TRBD2 (5 bases). Trimming removed 1 base from V and 5 bases from J, with 18 bases in between. There are 17 residues in the CDR3. CDR1 is SEHNR, CDR2 FQNEAQ, per germline (reference sequence).

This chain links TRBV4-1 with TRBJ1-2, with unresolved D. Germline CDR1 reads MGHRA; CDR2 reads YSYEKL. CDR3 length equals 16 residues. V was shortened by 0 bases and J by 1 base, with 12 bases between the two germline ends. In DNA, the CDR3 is TGCGCCAGCAGCCAAGAAGCCGCAGGCATTAACTATGGCTACACCTTC. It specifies CASSQEAAGINYGYTF.

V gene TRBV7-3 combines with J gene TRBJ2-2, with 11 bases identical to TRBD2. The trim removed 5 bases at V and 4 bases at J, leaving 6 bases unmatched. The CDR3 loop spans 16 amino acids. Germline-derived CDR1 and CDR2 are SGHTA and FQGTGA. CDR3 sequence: CASSPSGTSGTGELFF. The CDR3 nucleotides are TGTGCCAGCAGCCCGTCGGGGACTAGCGGCACCGGGGAGCTGTTTTTT.